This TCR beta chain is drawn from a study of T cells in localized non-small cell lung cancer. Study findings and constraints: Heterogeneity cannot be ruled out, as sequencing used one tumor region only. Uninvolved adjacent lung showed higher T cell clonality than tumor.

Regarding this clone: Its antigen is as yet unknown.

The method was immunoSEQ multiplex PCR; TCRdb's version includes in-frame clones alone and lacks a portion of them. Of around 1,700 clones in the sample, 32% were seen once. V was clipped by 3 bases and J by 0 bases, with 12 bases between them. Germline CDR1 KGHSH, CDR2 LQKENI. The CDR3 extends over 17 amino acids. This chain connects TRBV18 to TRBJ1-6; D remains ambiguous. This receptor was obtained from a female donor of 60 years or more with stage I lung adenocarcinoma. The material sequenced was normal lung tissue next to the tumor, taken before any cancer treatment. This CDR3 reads CASSPNGWDSYNSPLHF. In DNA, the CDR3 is TGTGCCAGCTCACCTAACGGATGGGACTCCTATAATTCACCCCTCCACTTT. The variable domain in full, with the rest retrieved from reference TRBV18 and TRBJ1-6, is NAGVMQNPRHLVRRRGQEARLRCSPMKGHSHVYWYRQLPEEGLKFMVYLQKENIIDESGMPKERFSAEFPKEGPSILRIQQVVRGDSAAYFCASSPNGWDSYNSPLHFGNGTRLTVT.